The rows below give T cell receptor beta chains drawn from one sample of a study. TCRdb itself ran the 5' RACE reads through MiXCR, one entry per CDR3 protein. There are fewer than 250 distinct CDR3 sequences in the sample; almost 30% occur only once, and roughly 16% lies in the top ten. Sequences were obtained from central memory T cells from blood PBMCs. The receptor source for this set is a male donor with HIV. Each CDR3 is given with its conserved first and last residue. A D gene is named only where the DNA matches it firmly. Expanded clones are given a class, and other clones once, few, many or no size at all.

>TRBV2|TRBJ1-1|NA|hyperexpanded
CASSEIVGRWTEAFF
TGTGCCAGCAGTGAAATTGTAGGGAGGTGGACTGAAGCTTTCTTT
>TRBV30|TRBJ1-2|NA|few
CAWSVNPLYGYTF
TGTGCCTGGAGTGTAAACCCCCTCTATGGCTACACCTTC
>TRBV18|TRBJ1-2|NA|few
CASSPQVGGYTF
TGTGCCAGCTCACCGCAAGTCGGCGGCTACACCTTC
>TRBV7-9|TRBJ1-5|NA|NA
CASSLEGGYQPQHF
TGTGCCAGCAGCTTAGAAGGTGGTTATCAGCCCCAGCATTTT
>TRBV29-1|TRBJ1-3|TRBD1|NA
CSVVAGQGKRNTIYF
TGCAGCGTTGTCGCCGGACAGGGAAAGAGAAACACCATATATTTT
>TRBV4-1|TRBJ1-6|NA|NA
CASSQEAHQPNSPLHF
TGCGCCAGCAGCCAAGAGGCACATCAGCCCAATTCACCCCTCCACTTT
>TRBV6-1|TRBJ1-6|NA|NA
CASSGERSYNSPLHF
TGTGCCAGCAGTGGGGAGAGGTCCTATAATTCACCCCTCCACTTT
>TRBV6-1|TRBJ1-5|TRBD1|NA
CASSDWGQINQPQHF
TGTGCCAGCAGTGATTGGGGACAGATCAATCAGCCCCAGCATTTT
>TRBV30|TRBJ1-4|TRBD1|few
CAWAQGVTEKLFF
TGTGCCTGGGCACAGGGGGTTACGGAAAAACTGTTTTTT
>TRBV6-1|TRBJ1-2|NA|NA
CASSVIFEGGRNGYTF
TGTGCCAGCAGTGTCATATTTGAAGGGGGGCGAAATGGCTACACCTTC
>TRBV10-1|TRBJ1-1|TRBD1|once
CASSERTGTEAFF
TGCGCCAGCAGTGAGAGGACAGGGACTGAAGCTTTCTTT
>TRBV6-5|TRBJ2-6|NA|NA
CASSSDSLSGANVLTF
TGTGCCAGCAGTTCCGACAGCCTTTCTGGGGCCAACGTCCTGACTTTC
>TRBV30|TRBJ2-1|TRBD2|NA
CAWSGTSGTYNEQFF
TGTGCCTGGTCCGGGACTAGCGGAACTTACAATGAGCAGTTCTTC
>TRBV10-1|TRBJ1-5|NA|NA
CASSETGTDSNQPQHF
TGCGCCAGCAGTGAAACCGGGACGGATAGCAATCAGCCCCAGCATTTT
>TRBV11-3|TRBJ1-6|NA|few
CASSQSGDSPLHF
TGTGCCAGCAGCCAGTCTGGAGATTCACCCCTCCACTTT
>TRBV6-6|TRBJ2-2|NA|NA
CASSSRTYTGELFF
TGTGCCAGCAGTTCCCGGACATACACCGGGGAGCTGTTTTTT
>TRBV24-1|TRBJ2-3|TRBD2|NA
CATSDLSAGSTDTQYF
TGTGCCACCAGTGATTTATCAGCGGGAAGCACAGATACGCAGTATTTT
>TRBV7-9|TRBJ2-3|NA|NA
CASSRGGAPRTDTQYF
TGTGCCAGCAGCCGTGGAGGGGCACCTCGCACAGATACGCAGTATTTT
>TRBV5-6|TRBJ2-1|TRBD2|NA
CASSLAPTSGGFRDEQFF
TGTGCCAGCAGCTTGGCCCCCACTAGCGGGGGGTTTAGGGATGAGCAGTTCTTC
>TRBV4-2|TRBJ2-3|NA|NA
CASSQSRVETDTQYF
TGTGCCAGCAGCCAGAGCAGGGTGGAAACAGATACGCAGTATTTT
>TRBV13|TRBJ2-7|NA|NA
CATKFRETSPEQYF
TGTGCCACGAAGTTTCGGGAGACCAGTCCCGAGCAGTACTTC
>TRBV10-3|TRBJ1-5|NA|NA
CAISSWGRQGTQPQHF
TGTGCCATCAGTTCGTGGGGACGCCAGGGGACCCAGCCCCAGCATTTT
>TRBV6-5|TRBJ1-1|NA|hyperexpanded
CASSYPGRENTEAFF
TGTGCCAGCAGTTACCCGGGACGGGAGAACACTGAAGCTTTCTTT
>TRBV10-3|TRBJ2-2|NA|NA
CAISEGQKGGELFF
TGTGCCATCAGTGAGGGGCAGAAGGGCGGGGAGCTGTTTTTT
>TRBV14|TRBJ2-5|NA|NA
CASSPYGVGGETQYF
TGTGCCAGCAGCCCCTACGGGGTTGGAGGGGAGACCCAGTACTTC
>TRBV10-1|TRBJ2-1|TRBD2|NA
CASSDLAGAGNNEQFF
TGCGCCAGCAGTGATCTAGCGGGAGCAGGAAACAATGAGCAGTTCTTC
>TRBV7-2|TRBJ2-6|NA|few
CASSSTGANVLTF
TGTGCCAGCAGCTCGACTGGGGCCAACGTCCTGACTTTC
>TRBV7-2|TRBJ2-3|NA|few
CASSFVGAGSIGTQYF
TGTGCCAGCAGCTTTGTTGGGGCGGGCTCCATCGGTACGCAGTATTTT
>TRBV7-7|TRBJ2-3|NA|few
CASSQGTGGDTQYF
TGTGCCAGCAGCCAGGGGACTGGGGGAGATACGCAGTATTTT
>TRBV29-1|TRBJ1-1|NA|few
CSVLPGGNTEAFF
TGCAGCGTCCTCCCGGGCGGAAACACTGAAGCTTTCTTT
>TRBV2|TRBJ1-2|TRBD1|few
CASSVPTGVGYTF
TGTGCCAGCAGTGTCCCCACAGGGGTAGGCTACACCTTC
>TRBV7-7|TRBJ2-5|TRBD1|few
CASSRGQGGQETQYF
TGTGCCAGCAGCCGTGGACAGGGGGGTCAAGAGACCCAGTACTTC